This entry lists 27 T cell receptor beta chains sequenced from one sample in a study of shared clonotypes between healthy human individuals. Data came from immunoSEQ multiplex PCR; TCRdb stores just in-frame clones and leaves some out. Of 2 million to 2.5 million clones listed, 85% to 95% are singletons. Sample: naive CD4+ T cells from PBMCs. Subset specified: CD45RA+ positively selected. The source is a man aged 18 to 29 in good health. Some clones in this sample may be carry-over from other donors' samples.

The chain recombines TRBV7-9 with TRBJ2-3, with D possibly being TRBD2 (7 bases). Per the germline V gene, CDR1 is SEHNR and CDR2 is FQNEAQ (reference sequence). V was cut by 1 base and J by 4 bases, with 18 bases left in between. The CDR3 contains 17 residues. The CDR3 loop reads CASSLVPRGALADTQYF. CDR3 coding DNA: TGTGCCAGCAGCTTAGTCCCTCGGGGGGCGCTCGCAGATACGCAGTATTTT.

This chain connects TRBV11-3 to TRBJ2-5; no clear D. This CDR3 is built from 13 residues. V was trimmed by 8 bases and J by 0 bases, leaving 10 bases between them. Per germline, CDR1 SGHNT and CDR2 YENEEA. CDR3 DNA: TGTGCCAGCTCCGAAATGTACCAAGAGACCCAGTACTTC. Protein product: CASSEMYQETQYF.

V usage is TRBV10-3 and J usage is TRBJ1-1; 7 bases are a match to TRBD1. The germline gives CDR1 ENHRY, CDR2 SYGVKD. The CDR3 is 14 amino acids. V shed 3 bases, J shed 5 bases, and the junction held 6 bases outside the gene matches. CDR3 sequence reads: CAISEGGGGTEAFF. CDR3 DNA sequence: TGTGCCATCAGTGAAGGGGGCGGTGGGACTGAAGCTTTCTTT.

The chain uses TRBV7-6 and TRBJ2-1; D tentatively reads TRBD1 or TRBD2 (6 bases each). Germline CDR1 SGHVS, CDR2 FNYEAQ. V dropped 2 bases and J dropped 8 bases, with 31 bases sitting between them. CDR3 length: 20 residues. The CDR3 here is CASSLTPGGGYGGSWDEQFF. In nucleotides, the CDR3 is TGTGCCAGCAGCTTAACGCCCGGAGGGGGTTATGGGGGTTCCTGGGATGAGCAGTTCTTC.

In regard to this clone: The identical CDR3 is also encoded by other nucleotide sequences in the sample. CDR3 region: CASSLGGQSTDTQYF. For the CDR3, the DNA is TGTGCCAGCAGCCTCGGCGGACAGTCAACAGATACGCAGTATTTT. This sequence joins TRBV7-2 and TRBJ2-3, with TRBD1 as a possible D gene (6 bases). The CDR3 is made up of 15 amino acids. V was shortened by 5 bases and J by 3 bases, with 15 bases between the two germline ends. The germline V gene has CDR1 SGHTA and CDR2 FQGNSA. Together with reference TRBV7-2 and TRBJ2-3, the CDR3 gives the full variable domain: GAGVSQSPSNKVTEKGKDVELRCDPISGHTALYWYRQSLGQGLEFLIYFQGNSAPDKSGLPSDRFSAERTGGSVSTLTIQRTQQEDSAVYLCASSLGGQSTDTQYFGPGTRLTVL.

The CDR3 is CASSQARQGIGNTEAFF. CDR3 bases: TGTGCCAGCAGTCAAGCCAGGCAGGGCATCGGGAACACTGAAGCTTTCTTT. This chain connects TRBV28 to TRBJ1-1, with D possibly matching TRBD1 (5 bases). With 5 bases removed from V and 1 base from J, the gap between germline ends came to 20 bases. The length of the CDR3 is 17 residues. CDR1 is MDHEN, CDR2 SYDVKM, per germline.

With respect to this clone: The sample carries other DNA sequences with the same CDR3. The chain carries TRBV6-5 and TRBJ2-1; TRBD2 aligns across 7 bases. Looked up from germline, CDR1 is MNHEY and CDR2 is SVGAGI. The CDR3 is 15 amino acids. Unmatched junction bases numbered 5, after V lost 2 bases and J lost 4 bases. CDR3 sequence reads: CASSYGAGSYNEQFF. DNA for the CDR3: TGTGCCAGCAGTTACGGAGCGGGGTCTTACAATGAGCAGTTCTTC.

The chain recombines TRBV7-8 with TRBJ2-7, with 7 bases fitting TRBD1. From germline, CDR1 is SGHVS and CDR2 FQNEAQ. V lost 2 bases to trimming and J lost 2 bases; unmatched junction nucleotides: 6. The CDR3 consists of 15 residues. The CDR3, as DNA: TGTGCCAGCAGCTTAACGACAGGGATCGCCTACGAGCAGTACTTC. Protein product: CASSLTTGIAYEQYF. The variable domain in full, with the rest retrieved from reference TRBV7-8 and TRBJ2-7, is GAGVSQSPRYKVAKRGQDVALRCDPISGHVSLFWYQQALGQGPEFLTYFQNEAQLDKSGLPSDRFFAERPEGSVSTLKIQRTQQEDSAVYLCASSLTTGIAYEQYFGPGTRLTVT.

In this sample, this clone turned up once. The sample carries other DNA sequences with the same CDR3. J is TRBJ1-1 and V is TRBV7-3; weak D call: TRBD1 (5 bases). CDR1 and CDR2 from the germline V gene are SGHTA and FQGTGA. The CDR3 has 15 amino acids. Trimming cost V 2 bases and J 1 base, with 11 bases left between them. CDR3 DNA sequence: TGTGCCAGCAGCTTACTGGGGGGGTCGAACACTGAAGCTTTCTTT. Amino acids: CASSLLGGSNTEAFF. Filled out from reference TRBV7-3 and TRBJ1-1, the complete variable domain reads GAGVSQTPSNKVTEKGKYVELRCDPISGHTALYWYRQSLGQGPEFLIYFQGTGAADDSGLPNDRFFAVRPEGSVSTLKIQRTERGDSAVYLCASSLLGGSNTEAFFGQGTRLTVV.

J is TRBJ2-4 and V is TRBV5-1; 8 nucleotides match TRBD2. Losses at the gene ends were 0 bases for V and 2 bases for J; bases not matched to a gene: 1. CDR1 is SGHRS and CDR2 is YFSETQ in the germline V gene. This CDR3 region has 15 residues. The CDR3 DNA follows: TGCGCCAGCAGCTTGGGACTAGCGACCAAAAACATTCAGTACTTC. This gives the protein CASSLGLATKNIQYF.

The rearrangement uses TRBV30 and TRBJ2-7; maybe TRBD1 (6 bases). Trimming took 1 base from V and 7 from J, leaving 8 bases between them. This CDR3 contains 11 residues. Per the germline V gene, CDR1 is GTSNPN and CDR2 is SVGIG (reference sequence). The CDR3 nucleotides read TGTGCCTGGAGTGAGAGGGGGGAGCAGTACTTC. Translation: CAWSERGEQYF.

The chain has TRBV29-1 and TRBJ1-2, with D possibly matching TRBD1 (5 bases). The V gene lost 1 base and the J gene lost 4 bases, with 10 bases spanning the gap. Germline CDR1 reads SQVTM; CDR2 reads ANQGSEA. The CDR3 loop spans 13 amino acids. CDR3 region: CSVEAGQRYGYTF. The CDR3 bases are TGCAGCGTTGAAGCCGGACAACGCTATGGCTACACCTTC.

This clone was detected only a few times. The CDR3 region is CASRALGGEQYF. The DNA of the CDR3 is TGTGCCAGCAGGGCCCTGGGGGGCGAGCAGTACTTC. V gene TRBV28 combines with J gene TRBJ2-7; D is perhaps TRBD2 (6 bases). V dropped 6 bases and J dropped 6 bases, with 12 bases sitting between them. The germline V gene encodes CDR1 MDHEN and CDR2 SYDVKM. The CDR3 consists of 12 residues.

This clone was recorded many times. The sample contains more than one DNA sequence encoding this CDR3. This chain connects TRBV5-1 to TRBJ2-1; 7 bases agree with TRBD2. The germline gives CDR1 SGHRS, CDR2 YFSETQ. The CDR3 is 14 residues long. V lost 0 bases and J lost 6; bases outside the gene matches: 3. The CDR3 nucleotides are TGCGCCAGCAGCTTGGTAGCGGGCAGCAATGAGCAGTTCTTC. It is translated as CASSLVAGSNEQFF.

As to this clone: Additional DNA sequences in this sample encode the identical CDR3. The gene calls are TRBV5-1 and TRBJ1-2; no clear D gene. The CDR3 contains 13 residues. V lost 4 bases and J lost 6, with 13 bases in between. Germline V gives CDR1 SGHRS, CDR2 YFSETQ. CDR3 protein: CASSPAGSDGYTF. CDR3 in DNA: TGCGCCAGCAGCCCGGCCGGGTCGGATGGCTACACCTTC.

J is TRBJ2-5 and V is TRBV6-4; 16 positions match TRBD2. Unmatched junction bases numbered 7, after V lost 10 bases and J lost 2 bases. The CDR3 is made up of 16 amino acids. Germline V gene lookup returns CDR1 MRHNA and CDR2 SNTAGT. CDR3 sequence (DNA): TGTGCCATCCCCGGGACTAGCGGGAGGGTGCAAGAGACCCAGTACTTC. This translates into CAIPGTSGRVQETQYF.

J is TRBJ2-7 and V is TRBV7-2, with 10 bases identical to TRBD1. Losses at the gene ends were 4 bases for V and 2 bases for J; bases not matched to a gene: 5. CDR3 length equals 15 residues. Germline CDR1 reads SGHTA; CDR2 reads FQGNSA. The chain's CDR3 is CASSWGTGDTYEQYF. The DNA for the CDR3 is TGTGCCAGCAGCTGGGGGACAGGGGACACCTACGAGCAGTACTTC.

The count of this clone is one. The chain couples TRBV6-1 to TRBJ2-1, with 11 bases that match TRBD2. CDR1 and CDR2 (germline): MNHNS, SASEGT. Germline trimming cut 4 bases from V and 7 bases from J; bases unmatched to any gene: 12. The CDR3 totals 17 residues. CDR3 in amino acids: CASSAVLLAGGWNEQFF. In DNA, the CDR3 is TGTGCCAGCAGTGCCGTTCTCTTAGCGGGAGGGTGGAATGAGCAGTTCTTC.

As to this clone: The sample holds other DNA sequences that translate to the same CDR3. The V and J genes are TRBV5-1 and TRBJ1-5; TRBD1 agrees at 8 bases. Trimming took 4 bases from V and 2 from J; bases not matched to a gene: 5. There are 15 residues in the CDR3. Germline values: CDR1 SGHRS, CDR2 YFSETQ. The CDR3 DNA is TGCGCCAGCAGCCCGCAGGGGGCCGGCAATCAGCCCCAGCATTTT. Translation: CASSPQGAGNQPQHF.

This clone was seen a single time. The chain carries TRBV11-2 and TRBJ2-7; no clear D gene. V dropped 5 bases and J dropped 3 bases, with 5 bases sitting between them. The germline V gene has CDR1 SGHAT and CDR2 FQNNGV. The CDR3 covers 11 residues. The CDR3 here is CASSRVYEQYF. For the CDR3, the DNA is TGTGCCAGCAGCCGGGTCTACGAGCAGTACTTC.

The chain links TRBV18 to TRBJ2-7, with TRBD2 matching 15 bases. V shed 6 bases, J shed 6 bases, and the junction held 3 bases outside the gene matches. CDR1 KGHSH and CDR2 LQKENI come from the germline V gene. The CDR3 has 14 amino acids. CDR3 DNA sequence: TGTGCCAGCTCGGCGGGACTAGCGGGAGGCGAGCAGTACTTC. Protein sequence: CASSAGLAGGEQYF.

This CDR3 is CASGRPDTGGLADFWGGTDTQYF. The CDR3 region has the DNA TGTGCCAGCGGAAGGCCGGACACGGGCGGACTAGCGGACTTTTGGGGTGGCACAGATACGCAGTATTTT. The chain joins TRBV2 to TRBJ2-3, with TRBD2 matching 10 bases. Trimming took 8 bases from V and 1 from J; bases not matched to a gene: 30. Per the germline V gene, CDR1 is SNHLY and CDR2 is FYNNEI. There are 23 residues in the CDR3.

The CDR3 reads CASSLLSRTSEAFF. The CDR3 nucleotides are TGTGCCAGCTCACTACTAAGCCGAACAAGTGAAGCTTTCTTT. This chain joins TRBV18 and TRBJ1-1; D gene uncertain. There are 14 residues in the CDR3. V lost 4 bases and J 7 bases, leaving 16 bases between the germline ends. CDR1 KGHSH and CDR2 LQKENI come from the germline V gene.

This clone has a single count. Other DNA sequences in this sample translate to the same CDR3. This rearrangement joins TRBV5-1 to TRBJ2-5; no reliable D call. V was clipped by 4 bases and J by 0 bases, with 1 base between them. Germline loops: CDR1 SGHRS, CDR2 YFSETQ. The CDR3 is 11 residues long. This CDR3 reads CASSHQETQYF. The CDR3, as DNA: TGCGCCAGCAGCCACCAAGAGACCCAGTACTTC.

The rearrangement links TRBV27 to TRBJ2-1; perhaps TRBD1 as D (6 bases). V was shortened by 3 bases and J by 7 bases, with 25 bases between the two germline ends. Germline loops: CDR1 MNHEY, CDR2 SMNVEV (reference sequence). This CDR3 contains 18 residues. CDR3 sequence: CASSFSPGPGAVENEQFF. CDR3 in DNA: TGTGCCAGCAGTTTCAGCCCCGGGCCAGGGGCGGTGGAGAATGAGCAGTTCTTC.

The chain links TRBV11-2 to TRBJ1-2; weak D call: TRBD1 (6 bases). CDR1 and CDR2 from the germline V gene are SGHAT and FQNNGV. This CDR3 comprises 14 residues. The V end lost 1 base, the J end lost 7 bases, and 13 bases lay between the germline ends. In DNA, the CDR3 is TGTGCCAGCAGCTTAGTGGGGGGCGCTTCTGGCTACACCTTC. It is translated as CASSLVGGASGYTF.

The chain couples TRBV18 to TRBJ2-4; weak D call: TRBD1 (5 bases). Germline CDR1 reads KGHSH; CDR2 reads LQKENI. V lost 2 bases and J 0 bases, leaving 14 bases between the germline ends. CDR3 length: 17 residues. The CDR3, as DNA: TGTGCCAGCTCACCAACTACAGGTGCTATAGCCAAAAACATTCAGTACTTC. Amino acids: CASSPTTGAIAKNIQYF. Supplemented by reference TRBV18 and TRBJ2-4, the full variable domain reads NAGVMQNPRHLVRRRGQEARLRCSPMKGHSHVYWYRQLPEEGLKFMVYLQKENIIDESGMPKERFSAEFPKEGPSILRIQQVVRGDSAAYFCASSPTTGAIAKNIQYFGAGTRLSVL.